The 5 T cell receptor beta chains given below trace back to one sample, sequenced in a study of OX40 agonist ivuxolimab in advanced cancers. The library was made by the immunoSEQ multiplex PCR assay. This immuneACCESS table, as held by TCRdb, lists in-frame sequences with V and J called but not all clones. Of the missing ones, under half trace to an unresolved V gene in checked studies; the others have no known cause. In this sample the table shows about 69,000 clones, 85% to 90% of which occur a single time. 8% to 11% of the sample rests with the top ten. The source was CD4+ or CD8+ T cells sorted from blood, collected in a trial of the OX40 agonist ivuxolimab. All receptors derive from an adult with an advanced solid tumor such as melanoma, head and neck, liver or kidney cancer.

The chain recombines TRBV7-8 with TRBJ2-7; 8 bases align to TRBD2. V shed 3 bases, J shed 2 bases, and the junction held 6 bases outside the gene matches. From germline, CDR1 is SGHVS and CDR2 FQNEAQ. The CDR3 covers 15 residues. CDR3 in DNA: TGTGCCAGCAGCTTCCCCTGGCGGGAGGCCTACGAGCAGTACTTC. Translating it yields CASSFPWREAYEQYF.

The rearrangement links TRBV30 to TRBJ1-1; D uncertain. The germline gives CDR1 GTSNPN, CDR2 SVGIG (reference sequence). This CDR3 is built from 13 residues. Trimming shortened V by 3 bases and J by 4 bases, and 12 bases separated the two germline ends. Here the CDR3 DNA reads TGTGCCTGGAGGTTCGGGATGGGCACTGAAGCTTTCTTT. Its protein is CAWRFGMGTEAFF.

CDR3 protein: CASSITTGSTEAFF. Here the CDR3 DNA reads TGTGCCAGTAGTATAACAACAGGGTCTACTGAAGCTTTCTTT. The chain combines TRBV19 with TRBJ1-1, with D perhaps matching TRBD1 (6 bases). Germline values: CDR1 LNHDA, CDR2 SQIVND (reference sequence). The CDR3 is 14 residues long. V lost 2 bases to trimming and J lost 5 bases, with 12 bases between them.

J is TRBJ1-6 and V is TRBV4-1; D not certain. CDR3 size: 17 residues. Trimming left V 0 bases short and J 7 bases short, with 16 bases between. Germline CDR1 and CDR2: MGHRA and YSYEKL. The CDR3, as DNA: TGCGCCAGCAGCCAAGATTTCGGGCAAGCCAAAAATTCACCCCTCCACTTT. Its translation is CASSQDFGQAKNSPLHF.

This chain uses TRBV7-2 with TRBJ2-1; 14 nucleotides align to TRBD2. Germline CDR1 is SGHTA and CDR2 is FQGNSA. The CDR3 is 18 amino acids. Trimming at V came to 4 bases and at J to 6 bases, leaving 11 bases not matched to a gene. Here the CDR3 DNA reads TGTGCCAGCAGCTCACCGGGACTAGCGGGAGTTCTGACCAATGAGCAGTTCTTC. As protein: CASSSPGLAGVLTNEQFF.